One and the same sample provided the 28 T cell receptor beta chains below, sequenced in a study of T cell responses to AZD1222 COVID-19 vaccine. Sequencing used immunoSEQ multiplex PCR; TCRdb keeps in-frame clones, though not all of them. The repertoire holds 200,000 or so clones, with about nine tenths as singletons. The source was peripheral blood, collected on day 0 of MenACWY control vaccination. The source is an adult in good health.

In this sample, this clone turned up once. The chain employs TRBV5-5 and TRBJ2-2; 9 bases are shared with TRBD1. V gave up 4 bases and J gave up 1 base; unmatched junction bases: 5. The length of the CDR3 is 16 residues. Germline-derived CDR1 and CDR2 are SGHKS and YYEKEE (reference sequence). The chain's CDR3 is CASSPNRGRNTGELFF. The CDR3 nucleotides read TGTGCCAGCAGCCCGAACAGGGGGCGGAACACCGGGGAGCTGTTTTTT.

The gene calls are TRBV25-1 and TRBJ1-4, with 7 bases identical to TRBD1. This CDR3 has 15 residues. Germline CDR1 is MGHDK and CDR2 is SYGVNS. V shed 0 bases, J shed 8 bases, and the junction held 6 bases outside the gene matches. This chain's CDR3 is CASSEYEGAREKLFF. The CDR3, as DNA: TGTGCCAGCAGTGAATATGAGGGGGCCCGGGAAAAACTGTTTTTT.

The V call is TRBV28, the J call TRBJ2-5; a possible D gene is TRBD2 (6 bases). The germline CDR1 and CDR2 sequences are MDHEN and SYDVKM. The germline V and J ends were trimmed by 4 bases and 5 bases, with 23 bases remaining between them. The CDR3 length is 17 residues. The CDR3 DNA sequence: TGTGCCAGCAGTTCCCCGCGCCGGGGGTTTGGACGGGAGACCCAGTACTTC. Amino acid sequence: CASSSPRRGFGRETQYF.

The chain recombines TRBV5-4 with TRBJ1-1; 8 nucleotides line up with TRBD1. The CDR3 sequence is 14 residues long. Per germline, CDR1 SGHNT and CDR2 YYREEE (reference sequence). J lost 0 bases, V lost 5 bases, and 3 bases had no gene match. This chain's CDR3 is CASRGTGLNTEAFF. For the CDR3, the DNA is TGTGCCAGCAGGGGGACAGGCCTGAACACTGAAGCTTTCTTT.

The V and J genes are TRBV9 and TRBJ1-1; D remains unclear. Between the trimmed V and J ends, which lost 4 bases and 4 bases, there was a span of 17 bases. The CDR3 runs to 15 residues. Germline V gene data show CDR1 as SGDLS and CDR2 as YYNGEE. CDR3 amino acids: CASSPLGSRSTEAFF. CDR3 nucleotides: TGTGCCAGCAGCCCTTTGGGGTCACGTAGCACTGAAGCTTTCTTT.

V and J are TRBV25-1 and TRBJ2-7; D is uncertain. The germline CDR1 and CDR2 sequences are MGHDK and SYGVNS. With 7 bases removed from V and 2 bases from J, the gap between germline ends came to 9 bases. The CDR3 is 12 amino acids. The CDR3 reads CASIGQTYEQYF. DNA of the CDR3: TGTGCCAGCATTGGTCAGACCTACGAGCAGTACTTC.

The genes are TRBV5-6 and TRBJ1-1; no firm D call. Germline CDR1 and CDR2: SGHDT and YYEEEE. The length of the CDR3 is 13 residues. V was shortened by 2 bases and J by 1 base, with 6 bases between the two germline ends. This CDR3 reads CASSLTENTEAFF. DNA of the CDR3: TGTGCCAGCAGCTTAACCGAGAACACTGAAGCTTTCTTT. The whole variable domain, filled in from reference TRBV5-6 and TRBJ1-1, reads DAGVTQSPTHLIKTRGQQVTLRCSPKSGHDTVSWYQQALGQGPQFIFQYYEEEERQRGNFPDRFSGHQFPNYSSELNVNALLLGDSALYLCASSLTENTEAFFGQGTRLTVV.

A word on this clone: Other DNA sequences in the sample encode the same CDR3. The chain carries TRBV12-3 or TRBV12-4 and TRBJ2-7; the D gene is possibly TRBD1 (6 bases). The CDR3 spans 12 residues. Trimming took 7 bases from V and 0 from J, leaving 7 bases between them. CDR3 residues: CASKTGSYEQYF. CDR3 DNA sequence: TGTGCCAGCAAGACAGGCTCCTACGAGCAGTACTTC.

This clone was seen a few times. The chain joins TRBV7-9 to TRBJ2-1, with 10 bases aligning to TRBD2. V shed 8 bases and J 2 bases; nucleotides not matched to a gene: 18. Germline-derived CDR1 and CDR2 are SEHNR and FQNEAQ (reference sequence). The CDR3 is made up of 19 amino acids. CDR3 loop: CASGLFGLAGDRPYNEQFF. For the CDR3, the DNA is TGTGCCAGCGGGCTCTTTGGGCTAGCGGGAGACCGGCCCTACAATGAGCAGTTCTTC.

This chain uses TRBV6-6 with TRBJ1-5; a weak D match, TRBD1 (6 bases). The germline V gene has CDR1 MNHNY and CDR2 SVGAGI (reference sequence). The CDR3 consists of 14 residues. V was pared by 2 bases and J by 6 bases, with 11 bases between. The CDR3 is CASSYGQTGQPQHF. The CDR3 DNA reads as TGTGCCAGCAGTTACGGACAGACGGGTCAGCCCCAGCATTTT.

CDR3 DNA: TGTGCCATCAGTGAGTCCGGGATCGGGACAGCCTATGGCTACACCTTC. Translation gives CAISESGIGTAYGYTF. The chain has TRBV10-3 and TRBJ1-2; 7 bases are shared with TRBD1. CDR3 length equals 16 residues. J was trimmed by 4 bases and V by 0 bases; bases with no gene match: 8. Germline V gene sequence: CDR1 ENHRY, CDR2 SYGVKD.

The chain joins TRBV4-1 to TRBJ1-1; TRBD1 might be the D (6 bases). Germline V CDR1 and CDR2: MGHRA, YSYEKL. Trimming left V 3 bases short and J 3 bases short, with 20 bases between. The CDR3 runs 17 residues. DNA for the CDR3: TGCGCCAGCAGCCACCTATTTGTCATTCAGGGGCACACTGAAGCTTTCTTT. Encoded protein: CASSHLFVIQGHTEAFF.

The V call is TRBV11-3, the J call TRBJ2-5, with TRBD2 matching 9 bases. V dropped 5 bases and J dropped 1; count of bases not matched to a gene: 5. Germline assignment: CDR1 SGHNT and CDR2 YENEEA. This CDR3 is built from 15 residues. CDR3 protein: CASSRAGGTQETQYF. CDR3 bases: TGTGCCAGCAGCCGAGCGGGGGGCACCCAAGAGACCCAGTACTTC.

The V gene is TRBV30, the J gene TRBJ2-2; TRBD2 is a possible D gene (6 bases). The CDR3 spans 14 residues. Per the germline V gene, CDR1 is GTSNPN and CDR2 is SVGIG (reference sequence). Trimming stripped 6 bases from V and 1 base from J, with 12 bases between. CDR3 DNA: TGTGCCTGCGCGGGACGTAGGAACACCGGGGAGCTGTTTTTT. It encodes CACAGRRNTGELFF.

The V call is TRBV11-1, the J call TRBJ2-7; the D gene is possibly TRBD1 (6 bases). Germline CDR1 and CDR2: SGHAT and FQDESV (reference sequence). The CDR3 runs to 15 residues. Trimming stripped 5 bases from V and 3 bases from J, with 17 bases between. This chain's CDR3 is CASSPWGQELYEQYF. CDR3 in DNA: TGTGCCAGCAGCCCCTGGGGGCAGGAACTCTACGAGCAGTACTTC.

This clone was seen a handful of times. V and J are TRBV29-1 and TRBJ1-3; the D gene is possibly TRBD1 (6 bases). This CDR3 spans 11 amino acids. The V end was cut by 8 bases, the J end by 7 bases, with 12 bases between. Germline values: CDR1 SQVTM, CDR2 ANQGSEA. The CDR3 nucleotides read TGCAGCACCAGGACAGCTAACACCATATATTTT. Amino acid sequence: CSTRTANTIYF.

The chain employs TRBV14 and TRBJ1-2; no clear D gene. The CDR3 runs 15 residues. Germline CDR1 SGHDN, CDR2 FVKESK. V lost 0 bases, J lost 0 bases, and 8 bases lay in between. The CDR3 coding sequence is TGTGCCAGCAGCCAAGATGGGGTCCCTAACTATGGCTACACCTTC. Translated: CASSQDGVPNYGYTF.

This chain joins TRBV28 and TRBJ2-1; D is undetermined. The CDR3 runs to 13 residues. CDR1 is MDHEN and CDR2 is SYDVKM in the germline V gene. V was cut by 5 bases and J by 6 bases, with 11 bases left in between. The CDR3 bases are TGTGCCAGCAGTATACCGCCCGGCAATGAGCAGTTCTTC. It yields the protein CASSIPPGNEQFF. Complete variable domain (other parts from reference TRBV28 and TRBJ2-1): DVKVTQSSRYLVKRTGEKVFLECVQDMDHENMFWYRQDPGLGLRLIYFSYDVKMKEKGDIPEGYSVSREKKERFSLILESASTNQTSMYLCASSIPPGNEQFFGPGTRLTVL.

The J gene is TRBJ2-1, the V gene TRBV5-4; 8 nucleotides align to TRBD2. CDR3 size: 16 residues. The germline V gene encodes CDR1 SGHNT and CDR2 YYREEE (reference sequence). V gave up 1 base and J gave up 6 bases; unmatched junction bases: 9. The CDR3 DNA follows: TGTGCCAGCAGCTTGCCCCTAGCGGGTGGCGGCAATGAGCAGTTCTTC. Its protein product is CASSLPLAGGGNEQFF. The variable domain in full, with the rest retrieved from reference TRBV5-4 and TRBJ2-1, is ETGVTQSPTHLIKTRGQQVTLRCSSQSGHNTVSWYQQALGQGPQFIFQYYREEENGRGNFPPRFSGLQFPNYSSELNVNALELDDSALYLCASSLPLAGGGNEQFFGPGTRLTVL.

The chain couples TRBV7-2 to TRBJ1-3; no firm D call. CDR1 and CDR2 from the germline V gene are SGHTA and FQGNSA. CDR3 size: 18 residues. Trimming removed 1 base from V and 0 bases from J, with 16 bases in between. The CDR3 loop reads CASSLVSGTGSSGNTIYF. The DNA of the CDR3 is TGTGCCAGCAGCTTAGTATCGGGTACCGGGAGCTCTGGAAACACCATATATTTT.

The chain couples TRBV19 to TRBJ1-1; 7 nucleotides agree with TRBD1. In germline, CDR1 is LNHDA, CDR2 SQIVND (reference sequence). This CDR3 is built from 13 residues. V gave up 6 bases and J gave up 1 base; unmatched junction bases: 2. The CDR3 nucleotides are TGTGCCAGTAGGGACAGGCAGAACACTGAAGCTTTCTTT. It translates to CASRDRQNTEAFF.

The V and J genes are TRBV7-9 and TRBJ2-7, with a tentative D call TRBD1 (5 bases). CDR1 is SEHNR, CDR2 FQNEAQ, per germline (reference sequence). Trimming shortened V by 6 bases and J by 0 bases, and 9 bases separated the two germline ends. CDR3 length equals 13 residues. For the CDR3, the DNA is TGTGCCAGCAGGCCCACAGGCTCCTACGAGCAGTACTTC. Residues: CASRPTGSYEQYF.

The chain has TRBV6-4 and TRBJ2-1, with D possibly being TRBD1 (6 bases). V was cut by 2 bases and J by 5 bases, with 10 bases left in between. The CDR3 has 14 amino acids. Germline V lookup: CDR1 MRHNA, CDR2 SNTAGT. The CDR3 reads CASSDKGDHNEQFF. DNA for the CDR3: TGTGCCAGCAGTGACAAGGGGGACCACAATGAGCAGTTCTTC.

The chain carries TRBV29-1 and TRBJ2-2; 9 bases map to TRBD1. The CDR3 is 15 amino acids. CDR1 is SQVTM, CDR2 ANQGSEA, per germline. J lost 0 bases, V lost 5 bases, and 4 bases had no gene match. Written as DNA, the CDR3 is TGCAGCGTTCGAACAGGGGGCGCGAACACCGGGGAGCTGTTTTTT. Translating gives CSVRTGGANTGELFF.

The chain recombines TRBV6-5 with TRBJ2-7, with 14 nucleotides matching TRBD2. Germline trimming cut 4 bases from V and 3 bases from J; bases unmatched to any gene: 5. This CDR3 contains 16 residues. Germline assignment: CDR1 MNHEY and CDR2 SVGAGI. CDR3 DNA sequence: TGTGCCAGCAGTTCAATCGGGACTAGCGGGAGCTACGAGCAGTACTTC. It yields the protein CASSSIGTSGSYEQYF.

V and J are TRBV19 and TRBJ2-1; 16 bases align to TRBD2. The germline V gene has CDR1 LNHDA and CDR2 SQIVND (reference sequence). Losses at the gene ends were 8 bases for V and 7 bases for J; bases not matched to a gene: 5. The CDR3 has 15 residues. The CDR3 sequence is CASSGTSGGGNEQFF. CDR3 bases: TGTGCCAGTTCCGGGACTAGCGGGGGGGGTAATGAGCAGTTCTTC.

The chain uses TRBV7-3 and TRBJ1-2; 7 nucleotides match TRBD1. The CDR3 spans 15 residues. Germline V gene sequence: CDR1 SGHTA, CDR2 FQGTGA. V was clipped by 4 bases and J by 4 bases; unmatched bases: 9. The CDR3 loop is CASSSVWDRPYGYTF. The CDR3 coding sequence is TGTGCCAGCAGCTCCGTATGGGACAGACCCTATGGCTACACCTTC.

The chain employs TRBV20-1 and TRBJ1-4, with TRBD1 matching 7 bases. Germline CDR1 DFQATT, CDR2 SNEGSKA (reference sequence). V shed 3 bases and J 7 bases; nucleotides not matched to a gene: 11. The CDR3 sequence is 15 residues long. In DNA, the CDR3 is TGCAGTGCTAGTAATCCCAGGGGGGTGGGTGAAAAACTGTTTTTT. The encoded protein is CSASNPRGVGEKLFF.